Below, 18 T cell receptor beta chains from the same sample are listed, as sequenced in a study of cytomegalovirus exposure and HLA in healthy donors. Primers for the PCR totalled 60 Vbeta and 13 Jbeta. Sequencing used immunoSEQ multiplex PCR; TCRdb keeps in-frame clones, though not all of them. The sample lists under 150,000 clones, around 70% occurring once. Input material: PBMCs. These receptors all stem from a woman aged 18 to 35 in good health and CMV-seronegative.

The V gene is TRBV15, the J gene TRBJ1-2; the D gene is possibly TRBD1 (6 bases). The CDR3 is 16 residues long. The V gene lost 0 bases and the J gene lost 3 bases, with 14 bases spanning the gap. Per germline, CDR1 LNHNV and CDR2 YYDKDF (reference sequence). CDR3 region: CATSRDVGHQYYGYTF. The CDR3 DNA follows: TGTGCCACCAGCAGAGATGTGGGACACCAGTACTATGGCTACACCTTC.

The rearrangement links TRBV28 to TRBJ1-1; unclear D gene. The germline V gene has CDR1 MDHEN and CDR2 SYDVKM. The CDR3 extends over 16 amino acids. The V gene lost 5 bases and the J gene lost 2 bases, with 18 bases spanning the gap. The CDR3 protein is CASSGLDGEGNTEAFF. The CDR3 DNA follows: TGTGCCAGCAGTGGCTTAGACGGGGAAGGAAACACTGAAGCTTTCTTT. Variable domain in full (rest from reference TRBV28 and TRBJ1-1): DVKVTQSSRYLVKRTGEKVFLECVQDMDHENMFWYRQDPGLGLRLIYFSYDVKMKEKGDIPEGYSVSREKKERFSLILESASTNQTSMYLCASSGLDGEGNTEAFFGQGTRLTVV.

V usage is TRBV29-1 and J usage is TRBJ2-1, with 12 positions matching TRBD2. After removal of 4 bases from V and 8 bases from J, the junction contained 6 bases not matched to a gene. Germline V gives CDR1 SQVTM, CDR2 ANQGSEA. This CDR3 has 14 residues. DNA of the CDR3: TGCAGCGTTGCCGGTGGACTAGCGGGGTATGAGCAGTTCTTC. This encodes CSVAGGLAGYEQFF.

The table lists this clone with a few counts. The gene calls are TRBV7-6 and TRBJ2-7; D is perhaps TRBD2 (6 bases). Looked up from germline, CDR1 is SGHVS and CDR2 is FNYEAQ. The CDR3 runs to 15 residues. The germline V and J ends were trimmed by 2 bases and 7 bases, with 18 bases remaining between them. DNA for the CDR3: TGTGCCAGCAGCTTAAATAGGGGACTCCCTGGAGAGCAGTACTTC. The encoded protein is CASSLNRGLPGEQYF.

The V gene is TRBV28, the J gene TRBJ1-2; D possibly corresponds to TRBD1 (5 bases). The CDR3 is 12 residues long. Germline lookup yields CDR1 MDHEN and CDR2 SYDVKM. V was pared by 6 bases and J by 7 bases, with 12 bases between. The CDR3 region is CASRRTTGGYTF. DNA of the CDR3: TGTGCCAGCAGGCGGACAACGGGTGGCTACACCTTC.

In DNA, the CDR3 is TGCGCCAGCCAGGACTCTCAGAACACTGAAGCTTTCTTT. Protein product: CASQDSQNTEAFF. This chain links TRBV5-1 with TRBJ1-1; D remains ambiguous. The germline V and J ends were trimmed by 7 bases and 1 base, with 11 bases remaining between them. Germline CDR1 SGHRS, CDR2 YFSETQ. This CDR3 is 13 amino acids long.

The CDR3 here is CASSRRDSPQETQYF. CDR3 in DNA: TGTGCCAGCAGCCGTCGGGACAGTCCCCAAGAGACCCAGTACTTC. The gene calls are TRBV6-5 and TRBJ2-5, with TRBD1 matching over 7 bases. V lost 6 bases and J lost 1; bases outside the gene matches: 8. Germline CDR1 is MNHEY and CDR2 is SVGAGI. This CDR3 has 15 residues.

This CDR3 is CASSPGSGWAYEQYF. In DNA form, the CDR3 reads TGTGCCAGCAGCCCCGGCTCGGGGTGGGCCTACGAGCAGTACTTC. The V gene is TRBV5-6, the J gene TRBJ2-7; TRBD2 might be the D (5 bases). V was pared by 4 bases and J by 2 bases, with 16 bases between. CDR1 is SGHDT, CDR2 YYEEEE, per germline. The CDR3 has 15 amino acids.

This clone was seen a few times. J is TRBJ1-5 and V is TRBV6-5; TRBD1 agrees at 7 bases. CDR3 size: 14 residues. Per the germline V gene, CDR1 is MNHEY and CDR2 is SVGAGI. With V trimmed by 5 bases and J by 7 bases, 8 bases remained unmatched. CDR3 DNA sequence: TGTGCCAGCAGTGTTACAGGGGCAGGACAGCCCCAGCATTTT. It translates to CASSVTGAGQPQHF.

The chain links TRBV11-2 to TRBJ1-4; D possibly corresponds to TRBD1 (5 bases). Germline V gene sequence: CDR1 SGHAT, CDR2 FQNNGV. Trimming removed 5 bases from V and 13 bases from J, with 11 bases in between. This CDR3 contains 11 residues. CDR3 sequence (DNA): TGTGCCAGCAGCATGGGACTCGGACTGTTTTTT. It translates to CASSMGLGLFF.

This clone appeared a few times. The chain joins TRBV7-9 to TRBJ1-1; 7 nucleotides match TRBD1. This CDR3 region has 13 residues. The J segment lost 12 bases and the V segment lost 3 bases, leaving 10 bases of the junction unmatched. The germline V gene has CDR1 SEHNR and CDR2 FQNEAQ (reference sequence). This chain's CDR3 is CASSLGQIDESFF. The CDR3 DNA is TGTGCCAGCAGCTTGGGACAGATAGATGAGTCTTTCTTT.

Only a few counts were recorded for this clone. This chain links TRBV27 with TRBJ1-1, with a tentative D call TRBD1 (5 bases). From germline, CDR1 is MNHEY and CDR2 SMNVEV (reference sequence). This CDR3 has 14 residues. Deletions cut 9 bases from V and 1 base from J, with 15 bases between. The DNA of the CDR3 is TGTGCCAGTGGGGGGGGGTGGGAGAACACTGAAGCTTTCTTT. It translates to CASGGGWENTEAFF.

The chain is built from TRBV2 and TRBJ2-1; a weak D match, TRBD2 (7 bases). V lost 7 bases to trimming and J lost 2 bases, with 15 bases between them. This CDR3 spans 15 amino acids. From germline, CDR1 is SNHLY and CDR2 FYNNEI. CDR3 nucleotide sequence: TGTGCCAGCACTCCATCCGGGGGGCCCTACAATGAGCAGTTCTTC. Translated, it gives CASTPSGGPYNEQFF.

The chain couples TRBV5-1 to TRBJ1-5, with TRBD1 as a possible D gene (5 bases). Germline V gives CDR1 SGHRS, CDR2 YFSETQ. This CDR3 region has 13 residues. Between the trimmed V and J ends, which lost 7 bases and 1 base, there was a span of 9 bases. The CDR3 DNA sequence: TGCGCCAGCTCCGCAGGGAGCAATCAGCCCCAGCATTTT. This sequence encodes CASSAGSNQPQHF.

This clone has just a few counts. This chain connects TRBV6-1 to TRBJ2-1, with 10 positions matching TRBD2. J gave up 8 bases and V 2 bases, and 9 bases lay outside the gene matches. Germline CDR1 is MNHNS and CDR2 is SASEGT. The CDR3 consists of 16 residues. CDR3 in DNA: TGTGCCAGCAGTGAATCGGGCGCTAGCGGGGGATATGAGCAGTTCTTC. Translated: CASSESGASGGYEQFF.

A single count supports this clone. The chain is built from TRBV27 and TRBJ2-7; 8 bases fit TRBD1. V lost 5 bases and J lost 7; bases outside the gene matches: 13. The CDR3 is 15 residues long. Germline CDR1 and CDR2: MNHEY and SMNVEV (reference sequence). The DNA of the CDR3 is TGTGCCAGCAGTCCGACAGGGGTCCCTCAGAGTGAGCAGTACTTC. It translates to CASSPTGVPQSEQYF.

There are a few counts of this clone. This chain uses TRBV28 with TRBJ1-5; D gene ambiguous. Germline-derived CDR1 and CDR2 are MDHEN and SYDVKM. Trimming stripped 3 bases from V and 1 base from J, with 7 bases between. The CDR3 runs 14 residues. The CDR3 sequence: CASSLAGSNQPQHF. The CDR3, as DNA: TGTGCCAGCAGTTTGGCAGGCAGCAATCAGCCCCAGCATTTT.

The genes are TRBV2 and TRBJ1-2; 7 nucleotides align to TRBD1. V dropped 4 bases and J dropped 4; count of bases not matched to a gene: 3. Germline values: CDR1 SNHLY, CDR2 FYNNEI. The CDR3 contains 13 residues. The CDR3 sequence is CASSGQGSYGYTF. DNA of the CDR3: TGTGCCAGCAGTGGACAGGGCAGCTATGGCTACACCTTC.